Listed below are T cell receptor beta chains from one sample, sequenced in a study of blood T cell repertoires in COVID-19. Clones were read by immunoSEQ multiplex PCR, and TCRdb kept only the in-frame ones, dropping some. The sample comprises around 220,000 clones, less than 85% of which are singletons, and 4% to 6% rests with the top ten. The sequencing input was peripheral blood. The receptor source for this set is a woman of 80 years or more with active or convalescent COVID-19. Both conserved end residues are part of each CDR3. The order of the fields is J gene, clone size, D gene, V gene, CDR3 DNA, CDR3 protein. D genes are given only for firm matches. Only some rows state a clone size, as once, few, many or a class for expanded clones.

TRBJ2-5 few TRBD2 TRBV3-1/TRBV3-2 TGTGCCAGCAGTAGAGCGGGAGGGACCCTAGGGACCCAGTACTTC CASSRAGGTLGTQYF
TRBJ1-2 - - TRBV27 TGTGCCAGCGCAGGCTATTATGGCTACACCTTC CASAGYYGYTF
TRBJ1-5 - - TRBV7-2 TGTGCCAGCAGCTTATACCCTGGGGGCAATAGCAATCAGCCCCAGCATTTT CASSLYPGGNSNQPQHF
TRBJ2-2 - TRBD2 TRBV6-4 TGTGCCAGCAGCGCCGGGACTAGCTTCGGGGAGCTGTTTTTT CASSAGTSFGELFF
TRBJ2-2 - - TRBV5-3 TGTGCCAGAAGCCCAAGGGGTACCGGGGAGCTGTTTTTT CARSPRGTGELFF
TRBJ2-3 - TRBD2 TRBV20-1 TGCAGTGCAAGTAGGACTAGCGGGAGCGTAGCAGATACGCAGTATTTT CSASRTSGSVADTQYF
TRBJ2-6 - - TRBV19 TGTGCCAGTAGAAGCCACTCTGGGGCCAACGTCCTGACTTTC CASRSHSGANVLTF
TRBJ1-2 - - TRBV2 TGTGCCAGCAGTTACGGACAGTTCAGGGGCTACACCTTC CASSYGQFRGYTF
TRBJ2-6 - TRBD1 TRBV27 TGTGCCAGCAGTTTATTTGGACAGGGCTCTGGGGCCAACGTCCTGACTTTC CASSLFGQGSGANVLTF
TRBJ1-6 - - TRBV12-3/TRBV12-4 TGTGCCAGCAGTTTTTTGGAGGTTTCACCCCTCCACTTT CASSFLEVSPLHF
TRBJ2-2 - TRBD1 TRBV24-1 TGTGCCACCAGTGACTATGGACAGGGAAGGGGACCGGGGGAGCTGTTTTTT CATSDYGQGRGPGELFF
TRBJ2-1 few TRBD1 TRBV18 TGTGCCAGCTCACTGAAAGGGACAGGGGGCTTTACGCCCTATGAGCAGTTCTTC CASSLKGTGGFTPYEQFF
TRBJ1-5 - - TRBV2 TGTGCCAGCAGTGAAAGCAACAGGGCCAATCAGCCCCAGCATTTT CASSESNRANQPQHF
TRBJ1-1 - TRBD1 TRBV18 TGTGCCAGCTCAGGACAGGACAGGGCGAACACTGAAGCTTTCTTT CASSGQDRANTEAFF
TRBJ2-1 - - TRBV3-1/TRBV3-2 TGTGCCAGCAGCCAAGAGTGGTCGCAGGGGAATGAGCAGTTCTTC CASSQEWSQGNEQFF
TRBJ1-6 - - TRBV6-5 TGTGCCAGCAGTTACCAAACACCGAATTCACCCCTCCACTTT CASSYQTPNSPLHF
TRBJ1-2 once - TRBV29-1 TGCAGCGTTGAAGGGAGGGGCTCCCCCTATGGCTACACCTTC CSVEGRGSPYGYTF
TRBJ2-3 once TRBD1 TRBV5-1 TGCGCCAGCAGCTTGGCCGGGACAGGGAAGAGCACAGATACGCAGTATTTT CASSLAGTGKSTDTQYF
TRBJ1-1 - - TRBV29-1 TGCAGCGTTGAAGACAGGGATTGGAACACTGAAGCTTTCTTT CSVEDRDWNTEAFF
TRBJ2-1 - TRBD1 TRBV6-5 TGTGCCAGCAGACGGGACAGCAATTTCTACAATGAGCAGTTCTTC CASRRDSNFYNEQFF